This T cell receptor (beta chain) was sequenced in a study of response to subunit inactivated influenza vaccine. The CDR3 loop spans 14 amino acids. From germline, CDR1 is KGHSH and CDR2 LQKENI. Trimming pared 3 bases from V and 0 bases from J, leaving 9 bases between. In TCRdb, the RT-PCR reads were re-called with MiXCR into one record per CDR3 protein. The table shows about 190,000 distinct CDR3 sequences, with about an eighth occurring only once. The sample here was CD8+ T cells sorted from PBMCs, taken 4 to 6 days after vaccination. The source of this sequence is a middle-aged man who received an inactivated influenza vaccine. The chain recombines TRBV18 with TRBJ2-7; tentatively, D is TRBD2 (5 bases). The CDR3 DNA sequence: TGTGCCAGCTCACCCGACGGGATCTCCTACGAGCAGTACTTC. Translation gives CASSPDGISYEQYF.